Listed below are T cell receptor beta chains from one sample, sequenced in a study of cytomegalovirus exposure and HLA in healthy donors. The protocol was immunoSEQ multiplex PCR, while the TCRdb copy is restricted to in-frame clones and leaves out a portion. The top ten hold about 4.8% of the sample, which has fewer than 250,000 clones, less than 85% seen once. The specimen sequenced was PBMCs. These receptors came from a man aged 25 to 45 in good health and CMV-seropositive. The CDR3 runs from the conserved cysteine through the conserved F or W. The D gene is left open where the match is weak. Size tells how often a clone was seen (once, few, many) or the class of an expanded clone, and some rows leave it out.

CASSPGQGVGGYTF	TGTGCCAGCAGCCCGGGACAGGGGGTCGGTGGCTACACCTTC	TRBD1	-	TRBV7-3	TRBJ1-2
CASTTWRGAGGGVQSNEQFF	TGCGCCAGCACCACTTGGAGAGGAGCGGGAGGAGGAGTTCAATCCAATGAGCAGTTCTTC	TRBD2	few	TRBV5-1	TRBJ2-1
CAITSTGAPEAFF	TGTGCCATCACCTCAACAGGGGCCCCTGAAGCTTTCTTT	TRBD1	-	TRBV10-3	TRBJ1-1
CASSSGSRAYGYTF	TGTGCCAGCAGCTCCGGGAGCAGGGCCTATGGCTACACCTTC	-	-	TRBV5-6	TRBJ1-2
CAWSVGGAGAYNEQFF	TGTGCCTGGAGCGTCGGTGGGGCGGGAGCATACAATGAGCAGTTCTTC	TRBD2	-	TRBV30	TRBJ2-1
CSAREPGEAFF	TGCAGTGCTAGAGAACCAGGTGAAGCTTTCTTT	-	-	TRBV20-1	TRBJ1-1
CASTLTPQGHEQYF	TGTGCCAGCACCCTAACCCCGCAGGGCCACGAGCAGTACTTC	-	-	TRBV6-5	TRBJ2-7
CASTDRGTEAFF	TGTGCCAGCACCGACAGGGGGACGGAAGCTTTCTTT	TRBD1	-	TRBV7-3	TRBJ1-1
CASSSPLGGTYGYTF	TGTGCCAGCAGCTCCCCATTGGGAGGGACGTACGGCTACACCTTC	-	-	TRBV28	TRBJ1-2
CASSLAREHEQYF	TGTGCCAGCAGCTTAGCGCGCGAGCACGAGCAGTACTTC	-	-	TRBV7-8	TRBJ2-7
CASNLLAPQETQYF	TGTGCCAGCAACCTACTAGCGCCCCAAGAGACCCAGTACTTC	TRBD2	-	TRBV7-2	TRBJ2-5
CASLNVDEQFF	TGTGCCAGCCTGAACGTAGATGAGCAGTTCTTC	-	-	TRBV21-1	TRBJ2-1
CASSQDAGGSYEQYF	TGCGCCAGCAGCCAAGATGCGGGGGGGTCCTACGAGCAGTACTTC	TRBD2	-	TRBV4-3	TRBJ2-7
CASTQGPPDTQYF	TGTGCCAGCACCCAGGGGCCCCCAGATACGCAGTATTTT	-	once	TRBV7-9	TRBJ2-3
CASSPRDSSSGYTF	TGTGCCAGCAGCCCGAGGGACAGTTCATCTGGCTACACCTTC	TRBD1	once	TRBV27	TRBJ1-2
CSSSLANTEAFF	TGTTCCAGCAGCTTGGCTAACACTGAAGCTTTCTTT	-	few	TRBV7-9	TRBJ1-1
CASQRGGAQETQYF	TGTGCCTCCCAGCGGGGGGGGGCCCAAGAGACCCAGTACTTC	TRBD2	-	TRBV30	TRBJ2-5
CASTGETSGSHEQYF	TGTGCCAGCACCGGGGAGACTAGCGGGAGCCACGAGCAGTACTTC	TRBD2	-	TRBV2	TRBJ2-7
CASSFGTGEPQHF	TGTGCCAGCAGTTTCGGAACAGGGGAGCCCCAGCATTTT	TRBD1	-	TRBV27	TRBJ1-5
CASSWDRGPYEQYF	TGCGCCAGCAGCTGGGACAGGGGGCCTTACGAGCAGTACTTC	TRBD1	-	TRBV4-1	TRBJ2-7
CASRLDGGGARGETQYF	TGTGCCAGCAGGCTCGATGGAGGGGGCGCAAGGGGAGAGACCCAGTACTTC	-	few	TRBV7-9	TRBJ2-5
CSVELMLDRETEAFF	TGCAGCGTTGAATTGATGTTAGACAGGGAGACTGAAGCTTTCTTT	TRBD1	-	TRBV29-1	TRBJ1-1
CASSSDRDPSLIYEQYF	TGTGCCAGCAGCTCTGACAGGGACCCTTCCCTTATCTACGAGCAGTACTTC	TRBD1	-	TRBV7-3	TRBJ2-7
CASSVEDRFGGTEAFF	TGTGCCAGCAGTGTAGAAGATCGCTTCGGCGGCACTGAAGCTTTCTTT	-	few	TRBV2	TRBJ1-1
CASNPGGQGRNEQFF	TGTGCCAGCAACCCCGGGGGACAGGGGAGGAATGAGCAGTTCTTC	TRBD1	-	TRBV28	TRBJ2-1
CASSFTGASNYGYTF	TGTGCCAGCAGCTTTACAGGAGCTTCTAACTATGGCTACACCTTC	-	-	TRBV11-2	TRBJ1-2
CASSIGQGARSGQFF	TGTGCCAGTAGTATTGGCCAGGGGGCCCGTAGCGGGCAGTTCTTC	TRBD1	-	TRBV19	TRBJ2-1
CATSRDRGAQETQYF	TGTGCCACCAGCAGAGATCGAGGAGCACAAGAGACCCAGTACTTC	-	-	TRBV15	TRBJ2-5
CASSPGRENEAFF	TGTGCCAGCAGCCCGGGTCGAGAGAATGAAGCTTTCTTT	-	-	TRBV7-9	TRBJ1-1
CASSPPRGTGQPQHF	TGTGCCAGTAGTCCGCCCCGGGGGACTGGGCAGCCCCAGCATTTT	-	-	TRBV19	TRBJ1-5
CASRTTGTDPYEQYF	TGTGCCAGCAGAACCACCGGGACAGATCCCTACGAGCAGTACTTC	TRBD1	-	TRBV28	TRBJ2-7
CASPGQGAEGYTF	TGTGCCAGCCCGGGACAGGGGGCGGAAGGCTACACCTTC	TRBD1	-	TRBV7-9	TRBJ1-2
CASSYSWGRETQYF	TGTGCCAGCAGTTACTCCTGGGGGCGAGAGACCCAGTACTTC	-	-	TRBV6-5	TRBJ2-5
CATSKQGANEQYF	TGTGCCACCAGCAAACAGGGGGCCAACGAGCAGTACTTC	TRBD1	-	TRBV15	TRBJ2-7
CSVPDRGGYEQYF	TGCAGCGTTCCTGACAGGGGGGGCTACGAGCAGTACTTC	TRBD1	few	TRBV29-1	TRBJ2-7
CASSLGQGEGWQFF	TGTGCCAGCAGCTTAGGACAGGGGGAAGGGTGGCAGTTCTTC	TRBD1	once	TRBV7-2	TRBJ2-1
CAISSGQVSYNSPLHF	TGTGCCATCAGTTCTGGACAGGTCTCCTATAATTCACCCCTCCACTTT	TRBD1	-	TRBV10-3	TRBJ1-6
CASSLGALNEKLFF	TGTGCCAGCAGCTTGGGGGCCCTTAATGAAAAACTGTTTTTT	-	-	TRBV11-2	TRBJ1-4
CASSVGAGEGNEQFF	TGTGCCAGCAGCGTAGGAGCGGGGGAAGGTAATGAGCAGTTCTTC	TRBD2	-	TRBV9	TRBJ2-1